One sample yielded the 11 T cell receptor beta chains listed below, sequenced in a study of blood T cells in healthy people across ages. Primers used in a second PCR of roughly 6 to 11 cycles were a sample-barcoded 5' primer and a J-beta primer mix. MiXCR was run by TCRdb on the 5' RACE reads, yielding one entry per CDR3 protein. Of 710,000 or so distinct CDR3 sequences listed, about 20% are singletons. The source material was blood. The receptors derive from a man between 65 and 80 years old in good health.

This clonotype has a handful of counts. At one boundary the junction diverges from the germline segment, which might be a read error. This sequence joins TRBV5-1 and TRBJ2-2; 8 bases are a match to TRBD1. This CDR3 spans 16 amino acids. CDR1 and CDR2 from the germline V gene are SGHRS and YFSETQ. Written as DNA, the CDR3 is TGCGCCGGCAGCCCGCCAGGACAGGGGAACACCGGGGAGCTGTTTTTT. Residues: CAGSPPGQGNTGELFF.

The rearrangement uses TRBV12-3 or TRBV12-4 and TRBJ1-6; D uncertain. The CDR3 loop spans 13 amino acids. Trimming stripped 6 bases from V and 7 bases from J, with 10 bases between. CDR3: CASRGVQNSPLHF. CDR3 bases: TGTGCCAGCAGAGGAGTCCAAAATTCACCCCTCCACTTT.

This chain joins TRBV4-2 and TRBJ2-5, with TRBD2 matching over 13 bases. The CDR3 loop spans 17 amino acids. Germline CDR1 is LGHNA and CDR2 is YNFKEQ. The trim removed 5 bases at V and 7 bases at J, leaving 13 bases unmatched. CDR3 residues: CASSIQTGLAGERTQYF. The CDR3 DNA reads as TGTGCCAGCAGCATCCAGACAGGACTAGCGGGAGAACGGACCCAGTACTTC.

This clonotype showed up just a few times. The chain links TRBV12-3 or TRBV12-4 to TRBJ2-5; D gene unclear. V dropped 7 bases and J dropped 2 bases, with 11 bases sitting between them. This CDR3 has 13 amino acids. CDR3 bases: TGTGCCAGCATCAAAGAATGGCAAGAGACCCAGTACTTC. Translating it yields CASIKEWQETQYF.

This clonotype was detected only a few times. The chain combines TRBV20-1 with TRBJ1-1; no firm D call. The V end was cut by 0 bases, the J end by 0 bases, with 8 bases between. This CDR3 has 14 residues. Germline CDR1 reads DFQATT; CDR2 reads SNEGSKA (reference sequence). The CDR3 is CSAREGGLNTEAFF. The CDR3 nucleotides read TGCAGTGCTAGAGAGGGCGGATTGAACACTGAAGCTTTCTTT.

V and J are TRBV7-9 and TRBJ2-1, with a weak D call TRBD1 (6 bases). Germline V gives CDR1 SEHNR, CDR2 FQNEAQ (reference sequence). Between the trimmed V and J ends, which lost 4 bases and 5 bases, there was a span of 9 bases. There are 13 residues in the CDR3. In nucleotides, the CDR3 is TGTGCCAGCAGCTCCCGGACAGACAATGAGCAGTTCTTC. This encodes CASSSRTDNEQFF.

V gene TRBV6-1 combines with J gene TRBJ2-1; TRBD2 aligns across 12 bases. CDR3 length: 15 amino acids. Germline V gene lookup returns CDR1 MNHNS and CDR2 SASEGT. V shed 1 base, J shed 6 bases, and the junction held 1 base outside the gene matches. The CDR3 DNA follows: TGTGCCAGCAGTGAAGAGGGACTAGCGGGCAATGAGCAGTTCTTC. Encoded protein: CASSEEGLAGNEQFF.

The gene calls are TRBV7-6 and TRBJ2-1, with D hard to call. Germline V gene data show CDR1 as SGHVS and CDR2 as FNYEAQ. The V and J ends lost 5 bases and 0 bases respectively, with 11 bases between them. The CDR3 totals 15 residues. The CDR3 region has the DNA TGTGCCAGCAGCCAACAACAGAGCTCCTACAATGAGCAGTTCTTC. It translates to CASSQQQSSYNEQFF.

The gene calls are TRBV18 and TRBJ2-3; the D gene is possibly TRBD1 (6 bases). Germline CDR1 is KGHSH and CDR2 is LQKENI. Deletions cut 6 bases from V and 4 bases from J, with 14 bases between. CDR3 length equals 14 residues. Here the CDR3 reads CASSLGQFPDTQYF. CDR3 in DNA: TGTGCCAGCTCCCTAGGACAGTTCCCAGATACGCAGTATTTT.

A few counts support this clonotype. In DNA, the CDR3 is TGTGCCAGCAGTCCGCGGGCCAACAGGGCCGAGACCCAGTACTTC. This gives the protein CASSPRANRAETQYF. This chain links TRBV12-3 or TRBV12-4 with TRBJ2-5, with a weak D call TRBD1 (6 bases). CDR3 size: 15 residues. V was trimmed by 5 bases and J by 5 bases, leaving 18 bases between them.

The V call is TRBV11-2, the J call TRBJ2-5, with D perhaps matching TRBD2 (5 bases). The germline V gene has CDR1 SGHAT and CDR2 FQNNGV. This CDR3 is built from 14 residues. The ends were cut back, 1 base at V and 5 bases at J, with 11 bases in the middle. The CDR3 is CASSLGPSSETQYF. In nucleotides, the CDR3 is TGTGCCAGCAGCTTAGGGCCTAGCTCGGAGACCCAGTACTTC. Using reference TRBV11-2 and TRBJ2-5 for the parts outside the CDR3, the full variable domain is EAGVAQSPRYKIIEKRQSVAFWCNPISGHATLYWYQQILGQGPKLLIQFQNNGVVDDSQLPKDRFSAERLKGVDSTLKIQPAKLEDSAVYLCASSLGPSSETQYFGPGTRLLVL.